Included here is one T cell receptor (beta chain) sequence, with context. This clone was counted only a few times. Its binding antigen is unknown. Base qualities were left out, and no much larger clone turns up one base away. The data stem from a study of cytotoxic CD8 clonotypes in ibrutinib-treated CLL (dated by TCRdb to about 2021). Concerning the study at large: The cohort included roughly 15 treatment-naive and some twelve relapsed/refractory patients; about 18 were IGHV unmutated. Partial responses were observed in about 24 patients and complete responses in 2; after a median follow-up of 68 months, remission was maintained in some 14 patients and progression was observed in some twelve. Response samples were obtained after a median of around eleven months of treatment, with a range of about 6 to 40 months. On average, each sample had a few hundred thousand productive templates and 100,000 or so productive rearrangements. Of the approximately 86 participants in the trial, roughly 26 had longitudinal samples available. Cryopreserved peripheral blood mononuclear cells were collected before treatment, at response, and at either disease progression or sustained remission.

For TCR beta library preparation, 1.5 to 2 micrograms of genomic DNA was extracted from cryopreserved PBMCs. High-throughput TCR beta sequencing was performed on longitudinal blood samples from CLL patients receiving ibrutinib monotherapy. Patients were enrolled in a phase 2 open-label single-center ibrutinib monotherapy trial. CDR1 and CDR2 are drawn from the germline V gene (reference sequence): LNHDA, SQIVND. V gives up 1 base and J gives up 3 bases, and the segment between their germline ends measures 13 bases. Taken from cysteine to phenylalanine, the CDR3 has 15 residues. Only CDR3 DNA is held: 45 bases, read in frame from base 1. On a MiSeq, deep resolution sequencing aimed for a depth between 1 in 1 million and 1 in 200,000 T cells, with each clonotype covered approximately 9.2x on average. TCR beta libraries were generated with the immunoSEQ hsTCRB Kit. The study's processing was this. Data were analyzed with ImmunoSEQ Data Assistant and ImmunoSEQ Analyzer, with V, D and J genes assigned per IMGT definitions. Clonality was computed as one minus normalized Shannon entropy of productive rearrangement frequencies, ranging from 0 to 1. Only overrepresented clonotypes making up at least 0.05% of each patient's repertoire were included in the public clonotype analysis. Around 12 age-matched healthy donor repertoires from immuneACCESS were used as controls for clonality. This immuneACCESS table, as held by TCRdb, lists in-frame sequences with V and J called but not all clones. Of the missing ones, under half trace to an unresolved V gene in checked studies; the others have no known cause. The D gene and trimming were derived from the DNA, and the V and J assignments and clone size from that table. The table for this sample lists over 70,000 clones; 86% of them were counted only once. The ten most abundant clones make up under 6% of the sample.

Study-level results and caveats: Lymph node repertoires were not examined, and the timing of sampling was not matched between patients in sustained remission and those whose disease progressed. Clonality rose at ibrutinib response, remained stable during sustained remission, and dropped back toward baseline at progression. Baseline clonality was found to be higher than that of age-matched healthy donors and was strongly correlated with circulating CD8+ T-cell counts. Public clonotypes were rare and either shrank or stayed stable during treatment, and the rise in clonality at ibrutinib response reflected expansion of private clonotypes.

The sequence joins TRBV19 to TRBJ2-7; perhaps TRBD2 is the D gene, with 6 bases matching. The sample here was PBMCs, taken before ibrutinib treatment. This TCR derives from a human donor with chronic lymphocytic leukemia. At the DNA level, the sequence is TGTGCCAGTAGTATAGGCGGGACGTTTAGCTACGAGCAGTACTTC. Translated, it gives CASSIGGTFSYEQYF.